These 11 T cell receptor beta chains came from one sample sequenced in a study of shared clonotypes between healthy human individuals. Profiling relied on immunoSEQ multiplex PCR, and the TCRdb table lists in-frame clones only, not all of them. The sample comprises 2 million to 2.5 million clones, approximately 96% of which are singletons, and around 0.13% rests with the top ten. The sample taken for sequencing was naive CD4+ T cells sorted from blood. Sample subset: CD45RA+ positively selected. These receptors were taken from a man aged 18 to 30 in good health.

This chain joins TRBV18 and TRBJ1-1, with TRBD1 matching 7 bases. The CDR3 runs 14 residues. Trimming cost V 3 bases and J 4 bases; bases outside gene matches: 5. Germline CDR1 and CDR2: KGHSH and LQKENI. DNA for the CDR3: TGTGCCAGCTCACCCTCCGCAGGGGGCACTGAAGCTTTCTTT. Amino acids: CASSPSAGGTEAFF.

This chain uses TRBV2 with TRBJ1-2; D remains ambiguous. V was cut by 6 bases and J by 4 bases, with 12 bases left in between. This CDR3 contains 13 residues. Germline CDR1 SNHLY, CDR2 FYNNEI. CDR3 DNA: TGTGCCAGCAGGGACTGGGCGGGCTATGGCTACACCTTC. Protein product: CASRDWAGYGYTF.

J is TRBJ2-5 and V is TRBV10-3, with D unclear. Trimming removed 4 bases from V and 3 bases from J, with 9 bases in between. Germline assignment: CDR1 ENHRY and CDR2 SYGVKD. The CDR3 runs 13 residues. CDR3 protein: CAISVSWKETQYF. The CDR3 DNA reads TGTGCCATCAGTGTCAGTTGGAAAGAGACCCAGTACTTC.

This chain joins TRBV7-9 and TRBJ1-2; 7 bases match TRBD1. Trimming cost V 6 bases and J 4 bases; bases outside gene matches: 11. Germline values: CDR1 SEHNR, CDR2 FQNEAQ (reference sequence). CDR3 size: 15 residues. CDR3: CASSILIQGTYGYTF. Here the CDR3 DNA reads TGTGCCAGCAGTATACTCATACAGGGGACCTATGGCTACACCTTC.

Here the CDR3 DNA reads TGCGCCAGCAGTGTTGACGGGGCCTACGAGCAGTACTTC. The encoded protein is CASSVDGAYEQYF. V is TRBV10-1 and J is TRBJ2-7, with a weak D call TRBD2 (5 bases). The CDR3 extends over 13 amino acids. Germline lookup yields CDR1 WNHNN and CDR2 SYGVQD (reference sequence). With 4 bases removed from V and 2 bases from J, the gap between germline ends came to 9 bases.

The J gene is TRBJ1-1, the V gene TRBV29-1, with D uncertain. V was shortened by 8 bases and J by 6 bases, with 13 bases between the two germline ends. Germline lookup yields CDR1 SQVTM and CDR2 ANQGSEA. CDR3 length: 11 amino acids. DNA of the CDR3: TGCAGCCTTTCAAGGTTCCCTGAAGCTTTCTTT. Residues: CSLSRFPEAFF.

V and J are TRBV4-3 and TRBJ2-7, with 7 bases fitting TRBD1. Germline CDR1 is LGHNA and CDR2 is YSLEER. V trimming: 3 bases; J trimming: 2 bases; junction bases outside the gene matches: 7. CDR3 length equals 15 residues. CDR3 residues: CASSQFRTGPYEQYF. The CDR3 DNA reads as TGCGCCAGCAGCCAGTTTAGGACAGGTCCCTACGAGCAGTACTTC.

This chain links TRBV6-5 with TRBJ1-2, with 10 bases that match TRBD1. This CDR3 has 15 residues. The V gene end was trimmed by 6 bases and the J gene end by 4 bases; junction bases not matched to a gene: 8. CDR1 and CDR2 (germline): MNHEY, SVGAGI. CDR3 amino acids: CASSRRQGAGYGYTF. The CDR3 DNA reads as TGTGCCAGCAGCAGGCGACAGGGGGCCGGCTATGGCTACACCTTC.

This clone was detected once. The chain employs TRBV4-2 and TRBJ1-2; D is undetermined. Trimming pared 1 base from V and 2 bases from J, leaving 11 bases between. This CDR3 has 15 residues. Germline CDR1 reads LGHNA; CDR2 reads YNFKEQ. The CDR3 DNA sequence: TGTGCCAGCAGCCAAGTAGGCGAAGGGAACTATGGCTACACCTTC. Its translation: CASSQVGEGNYGYTF.

As to this clone: This CDR3 is also generated by other DNA sequences in the sample. The chain carries TRBV18 and TRBJ2-3; 11 bases are a match to TRBD2. Trimming at V came to 6 bases and at J to 4 bases, leaving 3 bases not matched to a gene. The CDR3 has 14 amino acids. CDR1 is KGHSH, CDR2 LQKENI, per germline. As DNA, the CDR3 is TGTGCCAGCTCCCCGGGACTAGCGGCAGATACGCAGTATTTT. This sequence encodes CASSPGLAADTQYF.

The chain is built from TRBV10-3 and TRBJ1-2; D is unresolved. The length of the CDR3 is 13 residues. Per germline, CDR1 ENHRY and CDR2 SYGVKD. Trimming stripped 0 bases from V and 4 bases from J, with 6 bases between. The CDR3 region has the DNA TGTGCCATCAGTGAGTCCTTCATCTATGGCTACACCTTC. It yields the protein CAISESFIYGYTF.